This entry lists 26 T cell receptor beta chains sequenced from one sample in a study of T-cell reconstitution after alpha-beta-depleted transplantation in children. Preparation of the TCRbeta library used unique molecular identifiers. MiXCR, run by TCRdb on the PCR reads, gives a single entry per CDR3 protein. The sample yields 250,000 to 300,000 distinct CDR3 sequences, roughly 10% seen once. The sequenced sample was peripheral blood, obtained 180 days after TCRalphabeta/CD19-depleted stem cell transplant. These TCRs come from a male patient between 2 and 10 years old who had a stem cell transplant for chronic granulomatous disease, so the T cells may come from the graft donor.

The table lists this clonotype with many counts. The rearrangement links TRBV7-9 to TRBJ1-1; the match to TRBD1 covers 9 bases. J gave up 7 bases and V 5 bases, and 8 bases lay outside the gene matches. CDR3 length equals 14 residues. Germline values: CDR1 SEHNR, CDR2 FQNEAQ (reference sequence). CDR3 coding DNA: TGTGCCAGCAGCAAGACAGGGGGGAAGAATGAAGCTTTCTTT. As protein: CASSKTGGKNEAFF.

This clonotype came up many times. J is TRBJ2-4 and V is TRBV20-1; D unclear. The CDR3 extends over 10 amino acids. Germline loops: CDR1 DFQATT, CDR2 SNEGSKA (reference sequence). Trimming cost V 6 bases and J 8 bases, with 8 bases left between them. The DNA of the CDR3 is TGCAGTGCCCCGCATGACATTCAGTACTTC. Residues: CSAPHDIQYF.

This clonotype was recorded many times. The chain is built from TRBV5-1 and TRBJ2-7; 7 bases match TRBD1. V shed 0 bases and J 0 bases; nucleotides not matched to a gene: 3. The germline CDR1 and CDR2 sequences are SGHRS and YFSETQ. CDR3 length equals 15 residues. CDR3 coding DNA: TGCGCCAGCAGCTTGGGGGGACAGAACTCCTACGAGCAGTACTTC. Its translation is CASSLGGQNSYEQYF.

This clonotype has at least ten counts. This chain joins TRBV12-3 or TRBV12-4 and TRBJ2-5; possible D gene TRBD2, 6 bases. This CDR3 comprises 14 residues. Trimming removed 3 bases from V and 1 base from J, with 9 bases in between. The CDR3 coding sequence is TGTGCCAGCAGTTTTAGGGGACTCCAAGAGACCCAGTACTTC. This translates into CASSFRGLQETQYF.

This clonotype has at least ten counts. The genes are TRBV5-1 and TRBJ2-1; the D gene could be TRBD1 or TRBD2 (7 bases each). Looked up from germline, CDR1 is SGHRS and CDR2 is YFSETQ. This CDR3 is built from 17 residues. Between the trimmed V and J ends, which lost 2 bases and 3 bases, there was a span of 18 bases. The CDR3 DNA is TGCGCCAGCAGCTTCAGCGGGACAGACAGACTCTACAATGAGCAGTTCTTC. Amino acids: CASSFSGTDRLYNEQFF.

This clonotype was counted many times. J is TRBJ1-2 and V is TRBV5-1; the D gene is possibly TRBD1 (6 bases). The V gene's germline CDR1 is SGHRS and CDR2 YFSETQ. V was clipped by 0 bases and J by 2 bases, with 20 bases between them. The length of the CDR3 is 18 residues. The DNA for the CDR3 is TGCGCCAGCAGCTTGGTCCCCGCCGGGACACGGACAAACTATGGCTACACCTTC. Translation: CASSLVPAGTRTNYGYTF. The entire variable domain, with the rest obtained from reference TRBV5-1 and TRBJ1-2, is as follows: KAGVTQTPRYLIKTRGQQVTLSCSPISGHRSVSWYQQTPGQGLQFLFEYFSETQRNKGNFPGRFSGRQFSNSRSEMNVSTLELGDSALYLCASSLVPAGTRTNYGYTFGSGTRLTVV.

This clonotype was seen repeatedly, ten times or more. The chain combines TRBV4-3 with TRBJ2-5; possibly TRBD1 or TRBD2 for D (5 bases each). Germline V gene lookup returns CDR1 LGHNA and CDR2 YSLEER. The CDR3 totals 16 residues. Trimming took 1 base from V and 6 from J, leaving 18 bases between them. The CDR3 coding sequence is TGCGCCAGCAGCCAAGGAATACTGGGACCTGGGAAGACCCAGTACTTC. It specifies CASSQGILGPGKTQYF.

As to this clonotype: A much more abundant neighbour one base away suggests this may be a read error. CDR3 DNA sequence: TGCAGTGCTACTAGCCCAAGGTCCTACAATAAGCAGTTCTTC. Translation: CSATSPRSYNKQFF. V and J are TRBV20-1 and TRBJ2-1; D perhaps matches TRBD2 (5 bases). Per the germline V gene, CDR1 is DFQATT and CDR2 is SNEGSKA (reference sequence). The CDR3 spans 14 residues.

This clonotype appeared many times. V usage is TRBV7-2 and J usage is TRBJ2-1; tentative D call: TRBD2 (6 bases). This CDR3 is 14 amino acids long. The germline CDR1 and CDR2 sequences are SGHTA and FQGNSA. Trimming took off 6 bases at V and 7 bases at J, with 16 bases between the two ends. As DNA, the CDR3 is TGTGCCAGCAGTCTTCCGGGACTTTCGAATGAGCAGTTCTTC. It specifies CASSLPGLSNEQFF. Combining the CDR3 with reference TRBV7-2 and TRBJ2-1 gives the whole variable domain GAGVSQSPSNKVTEKGKDVELRCDPISGHTALYWYRQSLGQGLEFLIYFQGNSAPDKSGLPSDRFSAERTGGSVSTLTIQRTQQEDSAVYLCASSLPGLSNEQFFGPGTRLTVL.

Many counts were recorded for this clonotype. V is TRBV28 and J is TRBJ2-2; 10 nucleotides align to TRBD1. CDR1 is MDHEN and CDR2 is SYDVKM in the germline V gene. The CDR3 has 16 residues. The V gene end was trimmed by 0 bases and the J gene end by 6 bases; junction bases not matched to a gene: 4. The DNA for the CDR3 is TGTGCCAGCAGTTTATGGGACAGGGGGACCTCCGGGGAGCTGTTTTTT. Protein sequence: CASSLWDRGTSGELFF.

Ten or more counts support this clonotype. The CDR3 sequence is CASSPGVTYNEQFF. For the CDR3, the DNA is TGTGCCAGCAGCCCCGGGGTCACCTACAATGAGCAGTTCTTC. The V gene is TRBV7-3, the J gene TRBJ2-1, with D perhaps TRBD2 (5 bases). CDR3 length equals 14 residues. Trimming took off 5 bases at V and 2 bases at J, with 10 bases between the two ends. In germline, CDR1 is SGHTA, CDR2 FQGTGA.

This clonotype was recorded at least ten times. The chain combines TRBV6-1 with TRBJ2-1, with D possibly TRBD1 on 5 matching bases. The length of the CDR3 is 17 residues. V lost 4 bases, J lost 12 bases, and 28 bases lay in between. The V gene's germline CDR1 is MNHNS and CDR2 SASEGT. DNA for the CDR3: TGTGCCAGCAGTGGGCAGGGAAGTACCTTTCCTACAATGGGGCAGTTCTTC. This encodes CASSGQGSTFPTMGQFF.

A few counts support this clonotype. The CDR3 bases are TGTGCCACCAGTGATATCCGGACAGGGAATACCTACGAGCAGTACTTC. It encodes CATSDIRTGNTYEQYF. The chain joins TRBV24-1 to TRBJ2-7; 8 bases are a match to TRBD1. The CDR3 contains 16 residues. V lost 3 bases and J lost 2; bases outside the gene matches: 8. CDR1 and CDR2 from the germline V gene are KGHDR and SFDVKD.

There are many counts of this clonotype. The V and J genes are TRBV7-9 and TRBJ2-7; D unclear. In germline, CDR1 is SEHNR, CDR2 FQNEAQ (reference sequence). The CDR3 runs 13 residues. The V end was cut by 5 bases, the J end by 3 bases, with 11 bases between. Here the CDR3 reads CASSPHEIYEQYF. CDR3 in DNA: TGTGCCAGCAGCCCCCACGAGATCTACGAGCAGTACTTC.

This clonotype showed up many times. The chain employs TRBV29-1 and TRBJ2-1, with 8 bases fitting TRBD1. CDR1 is SQVTM and CDR2 is ANQGSEA in the germline V gene. CDR3 size: 15 residues. The ends lost 1 base at V and 2 bases at J; junction bases unmatched: 4. In DNA form, the CDR3 reads TGCAGCGTTGAAGGGAGACAGGGGACCTACAATGAGCAGTTCTTC. Its protein is CSVEGRQGTYNEQFF.

The genes are TRBV19 and TRBJ1-6; 9 bases line up with TRBD1. The CDR3 length is 16 residues. Germline trimming cut 6 bases from V and 7 bases from J; bases unmatched to any gene: 10. The V gene's germline CDR1 is LNHDA and CDR2 SQIVND (reference sequence). The CDR3 sequence is CASSTTGTGRNSPLHF. The CDR3, as DNA: TGTGCCAGTAGCACCACAGGGACAGGGAGGAATTCACCCCTCCACTTT.

In this sample, this clonotype turned up a few times. This sequence joins TRBV13 and TRBJ2-2; the match to TRBD2 covers 13 bases. Germline values: CDR1 PRHDT, CDR2 FYEKMQ (reference sequence). V lost 1 base, J lost 5 bases, and 1 base stayed unmatched. The CDR3 totals 16 residues. The DNA of the CDR3 is TGTGCCAGCAGCTTAGAACTAGCGGGAGGGACCGGGGAGCTGTTTTTT. It is translated as CASSLELAGGTGELFF.

The chain uses TRBV19 and TRBJ2-2; 7 bases are a match to TRBD1. The CDR3 sequence is 15 residues long. J was trimmed by 3 bases and V by 7 bases; bases with no gene match: 8. Germline assignment: CDR1 LNHDA and CDR2 SQIVND (reference sequence). The CDR3 sequence is CASNKGARDTGELFF. Here the CDR3 DNA reads TGTGCCAGTAATAAGGGGGCGCGGGACACCGGGGAGCTGTTTTTT.

This clonotype was seen only a few times. V gene TRBV11-2 combines with J gene TRBJ2-3; weak D call: TRBD2 (5 bases). The CDR3 has 15 amino acids. Per germline, CDR1 SGHAT and CDR2 FQNNGV. V lost 5 bases and J lost 1, with 13 bases in between. CDR3 amino acids: CASSPTQLGTDTQYF. The CDR3 nucleotides are TGTGCCAGCAGCCCAACGCAACTAGGCACAGATACGCAGTATTTT.

This clonotype was found many times. The genes are TRBV7-2 and TRBJ2-3; 9 positions agree with TRBD2. This CDR3 is 14 amino acids long. CDR1 is SGHTA, CDR2 FQGNSA, per germline. After removal of 4 bases from V and 8 bases from J, the junction contained 7 bases not matched to a gene. The CDR3 protein is CASSWGLAPVTQYF. CDR3 DNA: TGTGCCAGCAGCTGGGGACTAGCCCCTGTTACGCAGTATTTT.

This clonotype occurred many times. V usage is TRBV20-1 and J usage is TRBJ2-5, with 11 bases identical to TRBD2. Per germline, CDR1 DFQATT and CDR2 SNEGSKA (reference sequence). The CDR3 contains 12 residues. V was clipped by 6 bases and J by 5 bases; unmatched bases: 2. The CDR3 DNA sequence: TGCAGTGCGCCTAGCGGGGGGGAGACCCAGTACTTC. This translates into CSAPSGGETQYF.

This clonotype was observed at least ten times. V usage is TRBV12-3 or TRBV12-4 and J usage is TRBJ2-1; perhaps TRBD1 as D (6 bases). The V and J ends lost 7 bases and 9 bases respectively, with 10 bases between them. The CDR3 is 11 amino acids. The CDR3 protein is CASTTGFEQFF. CDR3 bases: TGTGCCAGCACTACAGGGTTTGAGCAGTTCTTC.

At least ten counts were recorded for this clonotype. The genes are TRBV6-2 or TRBV6-3 and TRBJ2-1, with D uncertain. CDR1 MNHEY and CDR2 SVGEGT come from the germline V gene. The V and J ends lost 3 bases and 8 bases respectively, with 5 bases between them. This CDR3 is built from 11 residues. For the CDR3, the DNA is TGTGCCAGCAGTTATGTGTATGAGCAGTTCTTC. This sequence encodes CASSYVYEQFF.

This clonotype has a handful of counts. V is TRBV15 and J is TRBJ2-1; D perhaps matches TRBD2 (6 bases). The CDR3 is 17 residues long. Germline CDR1 and CDR2: LNHNV and YYDKDF (reference sequence). Trimming left V 0 bases short and J 4 bases short, with 16 bases between. CDR3 sequence (DNA): TGTGCCACCAGCAGAGATCCAAGACTAGAGCCTTACAATGAGCAGTTCTTC. It codes for CATSRDPRLEPYNEQFF.

As to this clonotype: A much larger clone is a single base away; this may be a read error. V and J are TRBV6-5 and TRBJ2-7, with no clear D. The CDR3 contains 12 residues. Germline CDR1 is MNHEY and CDR2 is SVGAGI. Trimming shortened V by 6 bases and J by 5 bases, and 11 bases separated the two germline ends. CDR3 bases: TGTGCCAGCAGGGACGGTCGCCACGAGCAGTACTTC. Its protein is CASRDGRHEQYF.

About this clonotype itself: A much larger clone sits a single nucleotide away, making a read error possible. The chain couples TRBV10-3 to TRBJ2-1, with TRBD2 matching over 8 bases. The CDR3 has 15 residues. Germline CDR1 and CDR2: ENHRY and SYGVKD. Trimming cost V 4 bases and J 4 bases; bases outside gene matches: 6. For the CDR3, the DNA is TGTGCCATCAGTGGGGGTATAGCGGGATACAATGAGCAGTTCTTC. Its translation is CAISGGIAGYNEQFF.